A single T cell receptor (beta chain) is shown here with its context. Its specificity is unknown. The sample belongs to a study of shared clonotypes between healthy human individuals. The study, taken as a whole, reports: Sharing across a few donors was seen in 4% to 5.5% of naive CD4 clonotypes.

Deep was the level used in running the assay. Repertoires were generated with immunoSEQ multiplex PCR, while TCRdb's copy carries only in-frame clones and drops some. The sample lists 1,500,000 or so clones; approximately 98.5% were seen once. The CDR3 runs 14 residues. CDR1 SGHVS and CDR2 FQNEAQ come from the germline V gene. Trimming cost V 5 bases and J 1 base, with 12 bases left between them. The TCR was taken from a man aged 30-40 years in good health. The chain couples TRBV7-8 to TRBJ2-7; a possible D gene is TRBD1 (5 bases). Sequencing was carried out using naive CD4+ T cells sorted from blood. Documented subset: CD45RA+ positively selected. CDR3 DNA sequence: TGTGCCAGCAGCCCAGCGACAGTTTCCTACGAGCAGTACTTC. This sequence encodes CASSPATVSYEQYF.